This T cell receptor (beta chain) was retrieved from a study of blood T cell repertoires in COVID-19. Overall study: Some COVID-19 samples were acute and others convalescent; all came from the United States, Italy and Spain. PBMCs, B-cell-depleted T cells, or T cells provided the cDNA or gDNA that made up the material.

Germline-derived CDR1 and CDR2 are SNHLY and FYNNEI. The CDR3 is made up of 17 amino acids. Trimming removed 8 bases at V and 2 bases at J, with 24 bases between. Per the original data handling: Using reference gene primer amplification, nucleated cell counts were estimated. The table came from immunoSEQ multiplex PCR; TCRdb's copy has only in-frame clones and leaves some out. From that table come the V and J calls and clone size; the DNA was used to work out D and trimming. The sample has more than 95,000 clones, roughly four fifths seen once. The chain links TRBV2 to TRBJ2-5; tentative D call: TRBD1 (5 bases). Sequenced: peripheral blood. This receptor was obtained from a woman aged 45-65 years with acute or convalescent COVID-19. The CDR3 DNA follows: TGTGCCAGCCTCTTTTATTTGGGGCGTTCCAAACAAGAGACCCAGTACTTC. It is translated as CASLFYLGRSKQETQYF.